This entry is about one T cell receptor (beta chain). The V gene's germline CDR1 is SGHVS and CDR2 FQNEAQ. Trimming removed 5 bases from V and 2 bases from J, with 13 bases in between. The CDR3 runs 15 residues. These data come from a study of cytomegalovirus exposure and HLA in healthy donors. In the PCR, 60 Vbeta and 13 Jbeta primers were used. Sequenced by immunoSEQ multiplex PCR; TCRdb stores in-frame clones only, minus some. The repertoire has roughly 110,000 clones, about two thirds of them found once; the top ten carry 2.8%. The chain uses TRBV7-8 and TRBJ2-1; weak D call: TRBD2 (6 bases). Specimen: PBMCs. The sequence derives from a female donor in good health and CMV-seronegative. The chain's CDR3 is CASSPWDWAYNEQFF. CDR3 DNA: TGTGCCAGCAGCCCGTGGGACTGGGCCTACAATGAGCAGTTCTTC.